The sequence of this T cell receptor (beta chain) was determined in a study of blood T cell repertoires in COVID-19. Trimming at V came to 11 bases and at J to 0 bases, leaving 7 bases not matched to a gene. The CDR3 consists of 15 residues. Germline loops: CDR1 ENHRY, CDR2 SYGVKD. Authors' processing steps: Nucleated cell number was recorded as an estimate derived from reference gene primer amplification. Using immunoSEQ multiplex PCR, the repertoire was profiled, and TCRdb retains in-frame clones only, with some absent. Clone size and V and J calls were adopted from that table, with D and trimming inferred from the DNA. The table includes about 57,000 clones, approximately 90% detected once. This clone came up once.

The sequence was obtained from a woman older than 75 with COVID-19, enrolled during active disease. This chain connects TRBV10-3 to TRBJ2-2, with 9 positions matching TRBD2. The material sequenced was peripheral blood. The CDR3 bases are TGTGCCGCCAGCGCGGGGGGGCCGAACACCGGGGAGCTGTTTTTT. It codes for CAASAGGPNTGELFF.